This T cell receptor (beta chain) was recovered during a study of blood T cell repertoires in COVID-19. The authors' processing: Using reference gene primer amplification, nucleated cell counts were estimated. Assay: immunoSEQ multiplex PCR; the TCRdb copy retains only in-frame clones and omits some. That table supplies the V and J calls and clone size; D and trimming were determined from the DNA. The sample includes around 250,000 clones, about nine tenths of them seen just once. V gave up 3 bases and J gave up 5 bases, with 11 bases separating them. Germline CDR1 and CDR2: SGHNT and YENEEA. The length of the CDR3 is 13 residues. Recruitment covered 20 to 25 US areas and drew participants whose ages spanned about 18 to 100 years. Which cohort a participant joined came from the clinical history participants gave.

The genes are TRBV11-3 and TRBJ2-7; no clear D. The clonotype was recovered from a man in his forties or fifties who had been exposed to COVID-19. The specimen sequenced was PBMCs or T cells enriched from blood (not recorded which). CDR3 sequence reads: CASSFSLLDEQYV. The CDR3 coding sequence is TGTGCCAGCAGCTTTAGCCTCCTGGACGAGCAGTACGTC.